This TCR beta chain was identified in a study of CD8 T cells in Susac syndrome. Germline V gene lookup returns CDR1 SGHNT and CDR2 YYREEE (reference sequence). The CDR3 length is 17 residues. Trimming removed 4 bases at V and 3 bases at J, with 19 bases between. RNA totalling about 0.5 to 1 ug underwent reverse transcription with random hexamers. In TCRdb, the immunoSEQ multiplex PCR reads were re-called with MiXCR into one record per CDR3 protein. The sample has 200,000 to 250,000 distinct CDR3 sequences; roughly nine tenths are singletons. The multiple sclerosis controls, all treatment-naive patients, had relapsing-remitting disease that was stable or active. Through negative isolation, CD4+ and CD8+ T cells were obtained, while TEMRA cells were enriched using FACS.

Sequencing was carried out using CD8+ T cells from PBMCs. This chain uses TRBV5-4 with TRBJ2-2; tentative D call: TRBD1 (6 bases). This TCR came from a human donor with multiple sclerosis. The CDR3 DNA follows: TGTGCCAGCAGCAAAAGCCCGGGACACTTAGACACCGGGGAGCTGTTTTTT. It codes for CASSKSPGHLDTGELFF. Full variable domain (rest looked up from reference TRBV5-4 and TRBJ2-2): ETGVTQSPTHLIKTRGQQVTLRCSSQSGHNTVSWYQQALGQGPQFIFQYYREEENGRGNFPPRFSGLQFPNYSSELNVNALELDDSALYLCASSKSPGHLDTGELFFGEGSRLTVL.